The clone carrying this TCR beta chain was counted at least ten times. Time point meaning: newly diagnosed GD, antithyroid drugs for less than 3 months. PBMC-extracted RNA yielded the TCR library. This specimen comes from a study of regulatory T cells in long-lasting Graves disease. Libraries of TCR beta came from iRepertoire HTBI primers plus Arm-PCR of CDR3 regions. TCRdb reprocessed the multiplex PCR reads with MiXCR, giving one entry per CDR3 protein. The table lists hundreds of thousands of distinct CDR3 sequences, about 12% of them singletons. This CDR3 region has 13 residues. The V end lost 3 bases, the J end lost 3 bases, and 9 bases lay between the germline ends. Germline CDR1 DFQATT, CDR2 SNEGSKA (reference sequence). The same sample was also studied in work on T cells in Graves' hyperthyroidism and ophthalmopathy. This second study notes: From stable hyperthyroidism, ophthalmopathy was separated by a 13 V-J model.

V gene TRBV20-1 combines with J gene TRBJ2-1; D is uncertain. This receptor was identified in a young woman with Graves disease. The material was peripheral blood mononuclear cells (PBMCs), obtained at new diagnosis, from a patient treated with antithyroid drugs. The CDR3 DNA is TGCAGTGCTAGCCCAGACGTCTACAATGAGCAGTTCTTC. The encoded protein is CSASPDVYNEQFF.